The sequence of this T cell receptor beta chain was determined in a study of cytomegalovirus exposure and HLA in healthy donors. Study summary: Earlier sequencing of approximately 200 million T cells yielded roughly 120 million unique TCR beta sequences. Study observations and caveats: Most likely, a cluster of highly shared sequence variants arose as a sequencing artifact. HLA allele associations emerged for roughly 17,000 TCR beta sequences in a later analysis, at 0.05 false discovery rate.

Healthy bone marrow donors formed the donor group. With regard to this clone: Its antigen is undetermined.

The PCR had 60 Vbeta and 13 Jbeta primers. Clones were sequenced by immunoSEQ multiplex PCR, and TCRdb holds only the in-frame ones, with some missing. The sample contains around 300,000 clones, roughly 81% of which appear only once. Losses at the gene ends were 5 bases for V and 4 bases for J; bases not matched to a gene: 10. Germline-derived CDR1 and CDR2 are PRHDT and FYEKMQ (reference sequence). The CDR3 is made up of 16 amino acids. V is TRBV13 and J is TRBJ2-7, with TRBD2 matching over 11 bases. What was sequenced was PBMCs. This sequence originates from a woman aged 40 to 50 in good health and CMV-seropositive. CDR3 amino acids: CASSREPGTSGYEQYF. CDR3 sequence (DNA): TGTGCCAGCAGCAGAGAACCCGGGACTAGCGGTTACGAGCAGTACTTC.